Sequencing of this T cell receptor (beta chain) was carried out in a study of blood T cell repertoires in COVID-19. Study context: COVID-19 samples from acute and convalescent phases originated in the United States, Italy and Spain. Sources were T cells, B-cell-depleted T cells, or PBMCs; the material itself was cDNA or gDNA.

Sequencing was performed with immunoSEQ multiplex PCR; in TCRdb, only in-frame clones are kept and a portion is missing. The table includes some 80,000 clones, just under 85% detected once. Between the trimmed V and J ends, which lost 6 bases and 9 bases, there was a span of 13 bases. CDR1 and CDR2 from the germline V gene are SGHNT and YYREEE (reference sequence). The CDR3 contains 12 residues. The TCR comes from a man of 80 years or more with active or convalescent COVID-19. The chain carries TRBV5-4 and TRBJ2-1; D gene ambiguous. Sequences were obtained from peripheral blood. The CDR3 nucleotides are TGTGCCAGCAACTCCCCTTCTGGTGAGCAGTTCTTC. Its protein is CASNSPSGEQFF.